Presented here are 27 T cell receptor beta chains from one specimen sequenced in a study of regulatory T cells in long-lasting Graves disease. Time point denoted: newly diagnosed GD, antithyroid drugs for less than 3 months. From PBMCs, RNA was extracted and then used to make the TCR library. Library construction for TCR beta used iRepertoire HTBI primers and Arm-PCR of CDR3 regions. MiXCR was run by TCRdb on the multiplex PCR reads, yielding one entry per CDR3 protein. The sample lists hundreds of thousands of distinct CDR3 sequences, around 12% occurring once. This sample also appeared in a second study, on T cells in Graves' hyperthyroidism and ophthalmopathy.

The starting material was peripheral blood mononuclear cells (PBMCs), obtained at new diagnosis, from a patient treated with antithyroid drugs. All receptors derive from a woman in her 30s with Graves disease.

The chain employs TRBV6-2 or TRBV6-3 and TRBJ2-1; a possible D gene is TRBD2 (5 bases). With 2 bases removed from V and 2 bases from J, the gap between germline ends came to 7 bases. The germline V gene encodes CDR1 MNHEY and CDR2 SVGEGT. The CDR3 is made up of 14 amino acids. CDR3 DNA sequence: TGTGCCAGCAGTTACATGGGAGCCTACAATGAGCAGTTCTTC. Protein sequence: CASSYMGAYNEQFF.

This clonotype was observed many times. This chain links TRBV30 with TRBJ2-7; possible D gene TRBD2, 6 bases. Germline-derived CDR1 and CDR2 are GTSNPN and SVGIG (reference sequence). The V and J ends lost 5 bases and 1 base respectively, with 12 bases between them. The CDR3 contains 13 residues. The CDR3 is CAWGTTSSYEQYF. The CDR3 region has the DNA TGTGCCTGGGGCACGACTAGTTCCTACGAGCAGTACTTC. Together with reference TRBV30 and TRBJ2-7, the CDR3 gives the full variable domain: SQTIHQWPATLVQPVGSPLSLECTVEGTSNPNLYWYRQAAGRGLQLLFYSVGIGQISSEVPQNLSASRPQDRQFILSSKKLLLSDSGFYLCAWGTTSSYEQYFGPGTRLTVT.

The J gene is TRBJ2-1, the V gene TRBV27; 10 bases fit TRBD2. The CDR3 has 19 amino acids. Trimming cost V 4 bases and J 2 bases; bases outside gene matches: 14. The germline CDR1 and CDR2 sequences are MNHEY and SMNVEV (reference sequence). The CDR3 loop is CASSSYGRIAGGTYNEQFF. CDR3 DNA: TGTGCCAGCAGTTCATACGGAAGAATAGCGGGAGGAACCTACAATGAGCAGTTCTTC.

This chain links TRBV24-1 with TRBJ2-1; 8 nucleotides agree with TRBD2. Trimming removed 7 bases from V and 0 bases from J; junction bases left unmatched: 4. This CDR3 has 15 amino acids. Germline V gives CDR1 KGHDR, CDR2 SFDVKD. The CDR3 coding sequence is TGTGCCACCAGAAAAAGCGGGAGCTCCTACAATGAGCAGTTCTTC. Residues: CATRKSGSSYNEQFF.

This clonotype was counted only a few times. CDR3 DNA: TGTGCCAGCTCACCACGCGGGCAGGGTGAAGCTTTCTTT. Protein sequence: CASSPRGQGEAFF. V gene TRBV18 combines with J gene TRBJ1-1, with D maybe TRBD1 (5 bases). CDR3 length: 13 amino acids. Germline lookup yields CDR1 KGHSH and CDR2 LQKENI. Trimming left V 1 base short and J 7 bases short, with 10 bases between.

V gene TRBV9 combines with J gene TRBJ1-2; D not certain. The CDR3 length is 15 residues. Looked up from germline, CDR1 is SGDLS and CDR2 is YYNGEE. V lost 4 bases to trimming and J lost 5 bases, with 18 bases between them. CDR3 residues: CASSIDTAAGYGYTF. The CDR3 DNA sequence: TGTGCCAGCAGCATCGACACCGCAGCCGGGTATGGCTACACCTTC.

This clonotype was seen a single time. A clone one base away is much larger, so this may be a read error. The chain couples TRBV10-3 to TRBJ1-4; 9 bases agree with TRBD1. The length of the CDR3 is 14 residues. CDR1 is ENHRY and CDR2 is SYGVKD in the germline V gene. CDR3 loop: CAVSGDRVGEKLFF. CDR3 coding DNA: TGTGCCGTCAGTGGGGACAGGGTTGGTGAAAAACTGTTTTTT.

This clonotype turned up a few times. The gene calls are TRBV12-5 and TRBJ2-7, with 10 positions matching TRBD1. The CDR3 contains 17 residues. Per germline, CDR1 LGHNT and CDR2 FRNRAP. V trimming: 0 bases; J trimming: 2 bases; junction bases outside the gene matches: 7. CDR3 sequence reads: CASGLVLGTGVPYEQYF. CDR3 nucleotide sequence: TGTGCTAGTGGTTTGGTACTAGGGACAGGGGTGCCCTACGAGCAGTACTTC. Full variable domain (rest looked up from reference TRBV12-5 and TRBJ2-7): DARVTQTPRHKVTEMGQEVTMRCQPILGHNTVFWYRQTMMQGLELLAYFRNRAPLDDSGMPKDRFSAEMPDATLATLKIQPSEPRDSAVYFCASGLVLGTGVPYEQYFGPGTRLTVT.

The table lists this clonotype with many counts. J is TRBJ1-6 and V is TRBV2; no firm D call. Trimming took 3 bases from V and 10 from J, leaving 7 bases between them. The length of the CDR3 is 12 residues. CDR1 and CDR2 from the germline V gene are SNHLY and FYNNEI. The CDR3 region has the DNA TGTGCCAGCAGTGAGGTACCGTCACCCCTCCACTTT. It translates to CASSEVPSPLHF.

This chain joins TRBV9 and TRBJ2-1; TRBD1 matches at 7 bases. CDR1 is SGDLS, CDR2 YYNGEE, per germline. V was pared by 0 bases and J by 8 bases, with 5 bases of the junction left unmatched. The CDR3 has 14 residues. In nucleotides, the CDR3 is TGTGCCAGCAGCGTAGGACAGGGACCCTATGAGCAGTTCTTC. Amino acids: CASSVGQGPYEQFF.

The V gene is TRBV27, the J gene TRBJ1-2, with D possibly TRBD1 on 6 matching bases. The germline V gene encodes CDR1 MNHEY and CDR2 SMNVEV (reference sequence). CDR3 length: 16 residues. Trimming took 5 bases from V and 4 from J, leaving 20 bases between them. CDR3 nucleotides: TGTGCCAGCAGTCTCGGGGGAGGGGGTGATGGCTATGGCTACACCTTC. Translated: CASSLGGGGDGYGYTF.

This clonotype showed up many times. In DNA form, the CDR3 reads TGTGCCAGCAGCCCAGCAGACAGAAGCTCCTACGAGCAGTACTTC. This codes for CASSPADRSSYEQYF. The chain couples TRBV11-1 to TRBJ2-7, with a tentative D call TRBD1 (5 bases). This CDR3 has 15 amino acids. Trimming left V 5 bases short and J 0 bases short, with 14 bases between. Germline V CDR1 and CDR2: SGHAT, FQDESV (reference sequence).

The sample holds many counts of this clonotype. The chain links TRBV10-3 to TRBJ1-1; the D is unclear. This CDR3 is 13 amino acids long. V was trimmed by 0 bases and J by 6 bases, leaving 8 bases between them. Per germline, CDR1 ENHRY and CDR2 SYGVKD. Here the CDR3 DNA reads TGTGCCATCAGTGAGTCAGGGAAGGCTGAAGCTTTCTTT. It codes for CAISESGKAEAFF.

This clonotype has just a few counts. This is likely a read error, given that the CDR3 carries no conserved phenylalanine or tryptophan at its end. The chain carries TRBV30 and TRBJ2-6, with no clear D. Germline V lookup: CDR1 GTSNPN, CDR2 SVGIG (reference sequence). V was clipped by 7 bases and J by 0 bases, with 10 bases between them. The CDR3 is 14 residues long. The CDR3 sequence: CASLVPSGANVLTL. DNA for the CDR3: TGTGCCTCCCTGGTCCCCTCTGGGGCCAACGTCCTGACTCTC.

This clonotype was seen at least ten times. This chain links TRBV7-2 with TRBJ2-1; 11 bases align to TRBD2. The CDR3 consists of 15 residues. Germline CDR1 reads SGHTA; CDR2 reads FQGNSA. Unmatched junction bases numbered 1, after V lost 3 bases and J lost 3 bases. In DNA, the CDR3 is TGTGCCAGCAGCTTTACTAGCGGGAGCTACAATGAGCAGTTCTTC. Translation gives CASSFTSGSYNEQFF.

This clonotype was recorded many times. The J gene is TRBJ2-5, the V gene TRBV29-1; 8 nucleotides agree with TRBD1. CDR1 is SQVTM, CDR2 ANQGSEA, per germline. With V trimmed by 3 bases and J by 4 bases, 7 bases remained unmatched. This CDR3 is built from 14 residues. The CDR3 spells CSVDVRGRRETQYF. CDR3 DNA: TGCAGCGTTGATGTCAGGGGGCGCCGAGAGACCCAGTACTTC.

CDR3 loop: CATGTPRYEQYF. The CDR3, as DNA: TGTGCCACCGGGACACCAAGATACGAGCAGTACTTC. This chain joins TRBV10-3 and TRBJ2-7, with D tentatively TRBD1 (6 bases). CDR3 size: 12 residues. Trimming took 10 bases from V and 4 from J, leaving 14 bases between them. The germline CDR1 and CDR2 sequences are ENHRY and SYGVKD.

To note about this clonotype: A read error is the likely source, as a far larger clone sits one nucleotide away. The genes are TRBV10-3 and TRBJ2-7, with a tentative D call TRBD1 (6 bases). V lost 5 bases, J lost 6 bases, and 14 bases lay in between. The CDR3 length is 13 residues. Germline V gene data show CDR1 as ENHRY and CDR2 as SYGVKD. CDR3 protein: CAISPSQGSEQYF. The CDR3 DNA is TGTGCCATCAGTCCCTCACAGGGTAGCGAGCAGTACTTC.

This clonotype was detected only a few times. This chain uses TRBV14 with TRBJ2-7; tentative D call: TRBD1 (6 bases). There are 13 residues in the CDR3. The germline V and J ends were trimmed by 1 base and 5 bases, with 9 bases remaining between them. Germline V CDR1 and CDR2: SGHDN, FVKESK. CDR3 protein: CASSQGRGNEQYF. The CDR3 DNA reads as TGTGCCAGCAGCCAAGGCAGGGGCAACGAGCAGTACTTC.

Note on this clonotype: A far larger clone is only one base removed, so a read error is likely. V and J are TRBV11-3 and TRBJ2-1; possible D gene TRBD2, 6 bases. Judging by the DNA end, TRBJ2-3 fits better; the J call may be wrong. Germline loops: CDR1 SGHNT, CDR2 YENEEA. The CDR3 runs 15 residues. Written as DNA, the CDR3 is TGTGCCAACAGCTTAGCGGCCGAGGCGGCAGATACGCAGTATTTT. Amino acid sequence: CANSLAAEAADTQYF.

This clonotype was found many times. The chain joins TRBV12-3 or TRBV12-4 to TRBJ1-2; 9 bases line up with TRBD1. The CDR3 loop spans 15 amino acids. V lost 3 bases and J lost 8; bases outside the gene matches: 10. CDR3 coding DNA: TGTGCCAGCAGTTTTAGCACAGGGGGCCTAGGCGGCTACACCTTC. Translating gives CASSFSTGGLGGYTF.

This clonotype was counted at least ten times. The V gene is TRBV19, the J gene TRBJ2-3; tentative D call: TRBD1 (7 bases). This CDR3 is 14 amino acids long. Trimming shortened V by 5 bases and J by 10 bases, and 19 bases separated the two germline ends. Per the germline V gene, CDR1 is LNHDA and CDR2 is SQIVND (reference sequence). The DNA of the CDR3 is TGTGCCAGTAGTCCCGGGAGACAGGGTGACCCGCAGTATTTT. Residues: CASSPGRQGDPQYF.

Many counts were recorded for this clonotype. The chain uses TRBV11-2 and TRBJ2-7; D not resolved. Deletions cut 5 bases from V and 3 bases from J, with 8 bases between. Germline CDR1 and CDR2: SGHAT and FQNNGV. The CDR3 contains 12 residues. The CDR3 coding sequence is TGTGCCAGCAGCAAAGTCGGCTACGAGCAGTACTTC. Translated, it gives CASSKVGYEQYF.

In its sample, this clonotype was seen a few times. Since the CDR3 does not end with the conserved phenylalanine or tryptophan, this likely comes from a read error. The rearrangement uses TRBV9 and TRBJ1-3; D unresolved. The V gene's germline CDR1 is SGDLS and CDR2 YYNGEE. There are 15 residues in the CDR3. V gave up 0 bases and J gave up 7 bases, with 14 bases separating them. CDR3: CASSVEGDSQNTIYL. In DNA, the CDR3 is TGTGCCAGCAGCGTAGAAGGAGACTCTCAGAACACCATATATTTG.

This rearrangement joins TRBV9 to TRBJ2-2, with D possibly TRBD2 on 5 matching bases. V lost 6 bases and J 4 bases, leaving 13 bases between the germline ends. The CDR3 runs 14 residues. Germline V gene lookup returns CDR1 SGDLS and CDR2 YYNGEE. The CDR3: CASTSVAGTGELFF. The CDR3, as DNA: TGTGCCAGCACTTCAGTCGCGGGCACCGGGGAGCTGTTTTTT.

The table lists this clonotype with many counts. This chain links TRBV27 with TRBJ1-2; no reliable D call. V shed 0 bases and J shed 5 bases, with 28 bases lying between them. This CDR3 comprises 20 residues. Per the germline V gene, CDR1 is MNHEY and CDR2 is SMNVEV (reference sequence). Here the CDR3 DNA reads TGTGCCAGCAGTTTATCCCAAGGCGATAGGGTAAGCGGACTGGAGTATGGCTACACCTTC. It translates to CASSLSQGDRVSGLEYGYTF.

This rearrangement joins TRBV10-3 to TRBJ1-2; 7 nucleotides align to TRBD1. CDR3 size: 14 residues. Germline values: CDR1 ENHRY, CDR2 SYGVKD. J gave up 8 bases and V 10 bases, and 16 bases lay outside the gene matches. The CDR3 loop reads CATASTGEEYGYTF. In DNA form, the CDR3 reads TGTGCCACCGCCTCCACAGGGGAAGAGTACGGCTACACCTTC.